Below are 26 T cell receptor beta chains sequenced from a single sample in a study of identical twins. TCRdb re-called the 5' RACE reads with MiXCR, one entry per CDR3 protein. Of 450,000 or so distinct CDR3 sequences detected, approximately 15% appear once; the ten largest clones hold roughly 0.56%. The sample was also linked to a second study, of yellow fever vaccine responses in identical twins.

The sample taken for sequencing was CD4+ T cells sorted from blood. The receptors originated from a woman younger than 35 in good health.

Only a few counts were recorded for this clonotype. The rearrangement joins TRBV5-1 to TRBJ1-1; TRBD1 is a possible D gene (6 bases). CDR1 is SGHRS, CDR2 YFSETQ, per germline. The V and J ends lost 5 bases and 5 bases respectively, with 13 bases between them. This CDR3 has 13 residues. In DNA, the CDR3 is TGCGCCAGCAGTGAGGGACATTATACTGAAGCTTTCTTT. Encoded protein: CASSEGHYTEAFF.

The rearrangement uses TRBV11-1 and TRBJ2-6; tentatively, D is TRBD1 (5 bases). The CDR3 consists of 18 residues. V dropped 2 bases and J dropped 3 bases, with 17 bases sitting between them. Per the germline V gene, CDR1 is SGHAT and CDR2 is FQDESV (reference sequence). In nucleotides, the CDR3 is TGTGCCAGCAGCTTATCCAGGGAATCAGTTTATGGGGCCAACGTCCTGACTTTC. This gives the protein CASSLSRESVYGANVLTF.

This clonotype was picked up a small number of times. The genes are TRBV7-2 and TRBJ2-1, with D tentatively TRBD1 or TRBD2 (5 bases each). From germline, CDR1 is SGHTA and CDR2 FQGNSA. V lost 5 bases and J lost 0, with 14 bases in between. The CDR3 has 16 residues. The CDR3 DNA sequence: TGTGCCAGCAGCATCAGGGACGAAAGCTCCTACAATGAGCAGTTCTTC. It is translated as CASSIRDESSYNEQFF. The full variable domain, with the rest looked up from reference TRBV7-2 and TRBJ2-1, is GAGVSQSPSNKVTEKGKDVELRCDPISGHTALYWYRQSLGQGLEFLIYFQGNSAPDKSGLPSDRFSAERTGGSVSTLTIQRTQQEDSAVYLCASSIRDESSYNEQFFGPGTRLTVL.

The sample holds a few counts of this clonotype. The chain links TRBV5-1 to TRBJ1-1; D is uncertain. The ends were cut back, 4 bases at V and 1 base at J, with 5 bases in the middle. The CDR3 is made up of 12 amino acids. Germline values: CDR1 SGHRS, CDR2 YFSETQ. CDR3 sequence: CASSKENTEAFF. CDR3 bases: TGCGCCAGCAGCAAAGAGAACACTGAAGCTTTCTTT.

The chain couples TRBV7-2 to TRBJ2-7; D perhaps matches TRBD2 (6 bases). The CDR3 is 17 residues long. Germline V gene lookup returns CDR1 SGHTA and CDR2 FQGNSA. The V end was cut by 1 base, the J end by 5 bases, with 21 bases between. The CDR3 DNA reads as TGTGCCAGCAGCTTAGAGACTAGTGCTCTGGTGTCCCACGAGCAGTACTTC. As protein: CASSLETSALVSHEQYF.

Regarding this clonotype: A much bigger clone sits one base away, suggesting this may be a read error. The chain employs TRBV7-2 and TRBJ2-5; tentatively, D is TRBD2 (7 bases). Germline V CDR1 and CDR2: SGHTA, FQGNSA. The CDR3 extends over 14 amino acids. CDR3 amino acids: CVSREMGGAETQYF. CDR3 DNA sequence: TGTGTCAGCAGAGAGATGGGGGGGGCGGAGACCCAGTACTTC.

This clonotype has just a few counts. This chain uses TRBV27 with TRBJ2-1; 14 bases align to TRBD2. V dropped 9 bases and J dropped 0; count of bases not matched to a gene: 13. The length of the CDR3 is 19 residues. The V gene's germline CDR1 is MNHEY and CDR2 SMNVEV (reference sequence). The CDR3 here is CASPGLAGGTLGSYNEQFF. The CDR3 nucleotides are TGTGCCAGTCCCGGACTAGCGGGAGGAACCCTAGGCTCCTACAATGAGCAGTTCTTC.

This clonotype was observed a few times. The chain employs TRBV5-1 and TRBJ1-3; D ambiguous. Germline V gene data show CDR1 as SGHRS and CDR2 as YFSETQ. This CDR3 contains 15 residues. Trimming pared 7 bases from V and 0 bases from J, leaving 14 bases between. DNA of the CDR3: TGCGCCAGCGGAGAAACGGGTAACTCTGGAAACACCATATATTTT. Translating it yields CASGETGNSGNTIYF.

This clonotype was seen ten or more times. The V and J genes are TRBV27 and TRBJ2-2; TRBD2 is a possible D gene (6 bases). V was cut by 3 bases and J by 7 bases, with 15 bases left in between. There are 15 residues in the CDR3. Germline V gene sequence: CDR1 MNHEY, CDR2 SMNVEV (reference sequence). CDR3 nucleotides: TGTGCCAGCAGTTTTTCAGGGAGGAGTGGCGGGGAGCTGTTTTTT. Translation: CASSFSGRSGGELFF.

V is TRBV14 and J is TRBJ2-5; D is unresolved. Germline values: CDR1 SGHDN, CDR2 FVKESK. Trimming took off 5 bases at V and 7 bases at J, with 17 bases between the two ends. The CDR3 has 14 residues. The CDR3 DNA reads TGTGCCAGCAGCTCCGACACCCTTTTGGGGACCCAGTACTTC. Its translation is CASSSDTLLGTQYF.

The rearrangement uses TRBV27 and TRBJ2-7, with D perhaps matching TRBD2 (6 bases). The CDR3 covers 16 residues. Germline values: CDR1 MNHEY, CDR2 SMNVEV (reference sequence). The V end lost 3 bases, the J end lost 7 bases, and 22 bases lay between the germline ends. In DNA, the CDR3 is TGTGCCAGCAGTTTGAACCCCACTAGCTGGGTGGGGGAGCAGTACTTC. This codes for CASSLNPTSWVGEQYF.

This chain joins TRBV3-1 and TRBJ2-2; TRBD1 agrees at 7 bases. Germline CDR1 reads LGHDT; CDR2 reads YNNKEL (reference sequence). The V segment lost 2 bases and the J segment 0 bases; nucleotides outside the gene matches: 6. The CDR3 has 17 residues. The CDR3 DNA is TGTGCCAGCAGCCAATGGGCGACAGGGACGAACACCGGGGAGCTGTTTTTT. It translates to CASSQWATGTNTGELFF.

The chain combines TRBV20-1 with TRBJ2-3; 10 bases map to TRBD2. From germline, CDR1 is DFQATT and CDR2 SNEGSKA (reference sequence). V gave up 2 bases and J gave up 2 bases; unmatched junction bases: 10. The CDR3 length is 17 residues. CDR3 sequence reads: CSARTIIGLAATDTQYF. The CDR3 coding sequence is TGCAGTGCTAGAACCATTATTGGACTAGCGGCCACAGATACGCAGTATTTT.

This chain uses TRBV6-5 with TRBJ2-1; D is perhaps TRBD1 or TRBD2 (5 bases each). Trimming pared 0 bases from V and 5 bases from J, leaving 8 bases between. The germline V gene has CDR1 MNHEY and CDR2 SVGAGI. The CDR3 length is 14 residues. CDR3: CASSYSGRHNEQFF. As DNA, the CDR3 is TGTGCCAGCAGTTACTCGGGACGGCACAATGAGCAGTTCTTC.

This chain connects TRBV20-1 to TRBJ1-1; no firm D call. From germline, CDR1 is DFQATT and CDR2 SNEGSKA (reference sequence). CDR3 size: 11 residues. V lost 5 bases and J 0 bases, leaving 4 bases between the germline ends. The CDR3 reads CSAFMNTEAFF. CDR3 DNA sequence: TGCAGTGCTTTTATGAACACTGAAGCTTTCTTT.

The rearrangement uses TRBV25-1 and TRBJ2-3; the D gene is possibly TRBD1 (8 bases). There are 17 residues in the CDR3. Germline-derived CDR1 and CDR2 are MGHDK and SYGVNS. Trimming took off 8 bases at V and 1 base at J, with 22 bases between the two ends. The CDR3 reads CASGEGTGGYRTDTQYF. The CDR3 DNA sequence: TGTGCCAGCGGGGAGGGCACAGGGGGATATCGCACAGATACGCAGTATTTT. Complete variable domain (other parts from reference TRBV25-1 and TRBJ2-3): EADIYQTPRYLVIGTGKKITLECSQTMGHDKMYWYQQDPGMELHLIHYSYGVNSTEKGDLSSESTVSRIRTEHFPLTLESARPSHTSQYLCASGEGTGGYRTDTQYFGPGTRLTVL.

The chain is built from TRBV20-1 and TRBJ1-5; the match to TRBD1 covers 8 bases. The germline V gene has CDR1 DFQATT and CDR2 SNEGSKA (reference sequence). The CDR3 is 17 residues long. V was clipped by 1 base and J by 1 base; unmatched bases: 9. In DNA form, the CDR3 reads TGCAGTGCTAGAGTTTGGCAGGGGGCGAGGAGCAATCAGCCCCAGCATTTT. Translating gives CSARVWQGARSNQPQHF.

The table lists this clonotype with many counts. Here the CDR3 reads CASSLSGGLNTEAFF. In DNA, the CDR3 is TGCGCCAGCAGCTTGAGTGGGGGGCTGAACACTGAAGCTTTCTTT. V and J are TRBV5-1 and TRBJ1-1; D might be TRBD1 (6 bases). CDR1 SGHRS and CDR2 YFSETQ come from the germline V gene. Between the trimmed V and J ends, which lost 1 base and 0 bases, there was a span of 10 bases. This CDR3 comprises 15 residues.

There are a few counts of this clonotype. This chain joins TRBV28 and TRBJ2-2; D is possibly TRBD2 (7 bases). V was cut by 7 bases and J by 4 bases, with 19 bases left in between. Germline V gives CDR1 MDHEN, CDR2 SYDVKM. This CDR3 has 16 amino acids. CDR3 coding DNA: TGTGCCAGCAACCCACATGGGGGGGCTCTCACCGGGGAGCTGTTTTTT. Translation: CASNPHGGALTGELFF.

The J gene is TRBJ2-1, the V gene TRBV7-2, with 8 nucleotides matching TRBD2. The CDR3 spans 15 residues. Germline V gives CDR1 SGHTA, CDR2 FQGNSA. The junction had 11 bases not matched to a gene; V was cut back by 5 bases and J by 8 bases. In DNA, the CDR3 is TGTGCCAGCAGCCTCACTAGCGGAGGCCCCCATGAGCAGTTCTTC. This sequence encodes CASSLTSGGPHEQFF.

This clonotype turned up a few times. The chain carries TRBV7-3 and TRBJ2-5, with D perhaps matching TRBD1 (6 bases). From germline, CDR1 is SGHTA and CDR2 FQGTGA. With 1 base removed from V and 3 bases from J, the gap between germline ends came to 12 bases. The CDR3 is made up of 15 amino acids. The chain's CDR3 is CASSLKGEREETQYF. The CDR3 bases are TGTGCCAGCAGCTTAAAGGGGGAGAGGGAAGAGACCCAGTACTTC. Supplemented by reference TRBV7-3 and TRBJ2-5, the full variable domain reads GAGVSQTPSNKVTEKGKYVELRCDPISGHTALYWYRQSLGQGPEFLIYFQGTGAADDSGLPNDRFFAVRPEGSVSTLKIQRTERGDSAVYLCASSLKGEREETQYFGPGTRLLVL.

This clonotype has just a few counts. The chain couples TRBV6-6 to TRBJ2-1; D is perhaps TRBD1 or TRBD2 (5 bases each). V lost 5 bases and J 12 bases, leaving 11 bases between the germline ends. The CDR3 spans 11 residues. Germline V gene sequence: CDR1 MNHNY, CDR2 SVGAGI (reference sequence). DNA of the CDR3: TGTGCCAGCAGTATAGCAGGGACGCAGTTCTTC. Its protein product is CASSIAGTQFF.

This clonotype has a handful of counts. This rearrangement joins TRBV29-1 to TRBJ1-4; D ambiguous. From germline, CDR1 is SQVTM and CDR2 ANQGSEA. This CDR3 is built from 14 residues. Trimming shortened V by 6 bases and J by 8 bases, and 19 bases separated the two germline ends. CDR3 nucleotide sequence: TGCAGCGTGAGTCGGGCAACGAAAGGGGAAAAACTGTTTTTT. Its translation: CSVSRATKGEKLFF.

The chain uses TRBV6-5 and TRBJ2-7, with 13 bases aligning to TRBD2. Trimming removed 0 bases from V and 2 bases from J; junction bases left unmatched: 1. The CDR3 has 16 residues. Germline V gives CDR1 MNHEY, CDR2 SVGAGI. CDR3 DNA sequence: TGTGCCAGCAGTTACTCCGGGACTAGCGGGACCTACGAGCAGTACTTC. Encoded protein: CASSYSGTSGTYEQYF.

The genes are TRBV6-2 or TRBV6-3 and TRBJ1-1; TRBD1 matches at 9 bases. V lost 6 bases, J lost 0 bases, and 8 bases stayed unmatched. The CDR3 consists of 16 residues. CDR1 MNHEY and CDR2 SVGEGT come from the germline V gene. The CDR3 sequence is CASRSGTGIMNTEAFF. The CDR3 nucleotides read TGTGCCAGCAGGTCGGGGACAGGGATTATGAACACTGAAGCTTTCTTT.

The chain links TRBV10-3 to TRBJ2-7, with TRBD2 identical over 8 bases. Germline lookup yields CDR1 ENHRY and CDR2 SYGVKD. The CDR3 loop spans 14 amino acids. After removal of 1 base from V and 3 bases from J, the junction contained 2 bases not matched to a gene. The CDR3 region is CAISELSGGYEQYF. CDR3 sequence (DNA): TGTGCCATCAGTGAGTTGAGCGGGGGCTACGAGCAGTACTTC.